The 24 T cell receptor beta chains listed next were all sequenced from one sample in a study of response to subunit inactivated influenza vaccine. TCRdb re-analysed the RT-PCR reads in MiXCR, keeping a single row per CDR3 protein. The data contain around 540,000 distinct CDR3 sequences, 12% of them seen just once; the ten biggest clones take up roughly 10%. Sample: PBMCs from blood, taken on the day of vaccination. Source of these receptors: a man aged 45-65 years who received an inactivated influenza vaccine.

The V call is TRBV7-9, the J call TRBJ1-4, with D possibly matching TRBD1 (6 bases). V lost 2 bases to trimming and J lost 3 bases, with 10 bases between them. The V gene's germline CDR1 is SEHNR and CDR2 FQNEAQ (reference sequence). CDR3 length: 15 amino acids. CDR3 in amino acids: CASSLYQGSNEKLFF. For the CDR3, the DNA is TGTGCCAGCAGCTTATATCAGGGGTCTAATGAAAAACTGTTTTTT.

CDR3 nucleotides: TGTGCCAGCAGTGAATGGGGCAGATTCCAAGAGACCCAGTACTTC. This translates into CASSEWGRFQETQYF. The V and J genes are TRBV6-1 and TRBJ2-5; a possible D gene is TRBD1 (5 bases). This CDR3 region has 15 residues. The V end was cut by 2 bases, the J end by 1 base, with 11 bases between. Germline V CDR1 and CDR2: MNHNS, SASEGT.

This clonotype was seen repeatedly, ten times or more. This chain connects TRBV7-6 to TRBJ2-3, with 7 bases matching TRBD1. Germline loops: CDR1 SGHVS, CDR2 FNYEAQ. The V gene end was trimmed by 3 bases and the J gene end by 6 bases; junction bases not matched to a gene: 3. The CDR3 extends over 13 amino acids. The CDR3 sequence: CASSLQGVDTQYF. For the CDR3, the DNA is TGTGCCAGCAGCTTGCAGGGGGTCGATACGCAGTATTTT.

The chain uses TRBV6-2 or TRBV6-3 and TRBJ1-1, with a weak D call TRBD1 (5 bases). The germline CDR1 and CDR2 sequences are MNHEY and SVGEGT. V was cut by 6 bases and J by 8 bases, with 16 bases left in between. This CDR3 has 13 amino acids. The CDR3 loop is CASRKAGILEAFF. The CDR3 bases are TGTGCCAGCAGGAAAGCAGGGATACTGGAAGCTTTCTTT.

This clonotype came up many times. The rearrangement joins TRBV4-3 to TRBJ1-5, with 7 bases matching TRBD1. The CDR3 runs 14 residues. CDR1 is LGHNA and CDR2 is YSLEER in the germline V gene. J lost 7 bases, V lost 2 bases, and 5 bases had no gene match. The CDR3 loop reads CASSQNRGLQPQHF. CDR3 coding DNA: TGCGCCAGCAGCCAAAACAGGGGCTTACAGCCCCAGCATTTT.

The V gene is TRBV29-1, the J gene TRBJ1-2, with D possibly TRBD1 on 5 matching bases. Germline V gene sequence: CDR1 SQVTM, CDR2 ANQGSEA. The CDR3 contains 11 residues. V was clipped by 7 bases and J by 1 base, with 7 bases between them. CDR3 nucleotide sequence: TGCAGCGCCGACAGTAACTATGGCTACACCTTC. It yields the protein CSADSNYGYTF.

The rearrangement links TRBV2 to TRBJ1-5, with 7 bases that match TRBD1. The CDR3 length is 15 residues. Germline-derived CDR1 and CDR2 are SNHLY and FYNNEI. The V segment lost 4 bases and the J segment 2 bases; nucleotides outside the gene matches: 5. CDR3 amino acids: CASSGAGGGNQPQHF. The CDR3 nucleotides read TGTGCCAGCAGTGGGGCAGGGGGAGGCAATCAGCCCCAGCATTTT.

This rearrangement joins TRBV18 to TRBJ2-3; D gene ambiguous. The CDR3 runs 14 residues. Trimming took off 3 bases at V and 6 bases at J, with 13 bases between the two ends. Germline loops: CDR1 KGHSH, CDR2 LQKENI. DNA of the CDR3: TGTGCCAGCTCACCGTTTGGGTCCCTGGATACGCAGTATTTT. The encoded protein is CASSPFGSLDTQYF.

A few counts support this clonotype. The gene calls are TRBV6-4 and TRBJ2-7, with a possible D match to TRBD2 (5 bases). The CDR3 extends over 14 amino acids. Trimming pared 4 bases from V and 0 bases from J, leaving 10 bases between. In germline, CDR1 is MRHNA, CDR2 SNTAGT. In nucleotides, the CDR3 is TGTGCCAGCAGTGGTGAGGGTCTCTCCTACGAGCAGTACTTC. It is translated as CASSGEGLSYEQYF.

This chain links TRBV7-3 with TRBJ2-1, with 8 positions matching TRBD2. Germline-derived CDR1 and CDR2 are SGHTA and FQGTGA. After removal of 2 bases from V and 7 bases from J, the junction contained 4 bases not matched to a gene. The CDR3 covers 14 residues. The CDR3 DNA reads TGTGCCAGCAGCTTAGGCGGGAGGTCAAATGAGCAGTTCTTC. The encoded protein is CASSLGGRSNEQFF.

This chain connects TRBV27 to TRBJ2-1; no clear D. CDR3 length: 11 residues. V gave up 6 bases and J gave up 6 bases, with 6 bases separating them. Germline V lookup: CDR1 MNHEY, CDR2 SMNVEV (reference sequence). The CDR3 spells CASRQINEQFF. The DNA of the CDR3 is TGTGCCAGCAGACAGATCAATGAGCAGTTCTTC.

V and J are TRBV28 and TRBJ2-1, with D maybe TRBD1 (5 bases). V lost 2 bases to trimming and J lost 4 bases, with 15 bases between them. Germline V gene data show CDR1 as MDHEN and CDR2 as SYDVKM. This CDR3 region has 16 residues. Here the CDR3 reads CASSLRQGLVYNEQFF. Written as DNA, the CDR3 is TGTGCCAGCAGTTTAAGGCAGGGCCTAGTATACAATGAGCAGTTCTTC.

This clonotype has just a few counts. The gene calls are TRBV6-1 and TRBJ2-5; 8 bases fit TRBD2. The CDR3 contains 15 residues. Looked up from germline, CDR1 is MNHNS and CDR2 is SASEGT. The V and J ends lost 5 bases and 5 bases, in that order; junction bases with no gene match: 10. For the CDR3, the DNA is TGTGCCAGCAGTACCCGGAGCGGGAGATGGGAGACCCAGTACTTC. Protein: CASSTRSGRWETQYF.

The V call is TRBV19, the J call TRBJ2-3; 13 bases fit TRBD2. Trimming at V came to 10 bases and at J to 2 bases, leaving 15 bases not matched to a gene. Germline loops: CDR1 LNHDA, CDR2 SQIVND (reference sequence). This CDR3 is 18 amino acids long. In nucleotides, the CDR3 is TGTGCCACACGTGGAACTAGCGGGGGGGCTAGGTTCACAGATACGCAGTATTTT. Protein sequence: CATRGTSGGARFTDTQYF.

This clonotype was picked up a small number of times. The chain links TRBV7-6 to TRBJ2-7; the D call may be TRBD1 or TRBD2 (6 bases each). Germline CDR1 is SGHVS and CDR2 is FNYEAQ. The V end lost 1 base, the J end lost 6 bases, and 16 bases lay between the germline ends. The CDR3 consists of 15 residues. This chain's CDR3 is CASSLGVGHGGEQYF. The CDR3 DNA reads as TGTGCCAGCAGCTTAGGAGTGGGACACGGGGGCGAGCAGTACTTC. The full variable domain, its missing parts supplied by reference TRBV7-6 and TRBJ2-7, is GAGVSQSPRYKVTKRGQDVALRCDPISGHVSLYWYRQALGQGPEFLTYFNYEAQQDKSGLPNDRFSAERPEGSISTLTIQRTEQRDSAMYRCASSLGVGHGGEQYFGPGTRLTVT.

This clonotype came up a few times. The chain uses TRBV6-2 or TRBV6-3 and TRBJ2-7, with 9 bases that match TRBD1. This CDR3 is built from 16 residues. J lost 6 bases, V lost 2 bases, and 11 bases had no gene match. Germline CDR1 reads MNHEY; CDR2 reads SVGEGT. CDR3 loop: CASSYEAFRTGVEQYF. The CDR3 coding sequence is TGTGCCAGCAGTTACGAAGCGTTTCGGACAGGGGTCGAGCAGTACTTC.

This chain joins TRBV20-1 and TRBJ1-2; 8 bases are shared with TRBD1. Germline loops: CDR1 DFQATT, CDR2 SNEGSKA (reference sequence). Unmatched junction bases numbered 3, after V lost 3 bases and J lost 0 bases. The CDR3 contains 14 residues. CDR3 nucleotide sequence: TGCAGTGCTAGTATGACAGGGGCTAACTATGGCTACACCTTC. This sequence encodes CSASMTGANYGYTF.

This clonotype showed up many times. J is TRBJ2-3 and V is TRBV9; 8 positions match TRBD2. With 6 bases clipped from V and 0 bases from J, the junction kept 6 bases outside the gene matches. The CDR3 extends over 15 amino acids. The germline V gene encodes CDR1 SGDLS and CDR2 YYNGEE. CDR3 residues: CASTRSGTSTDTQYF. CDR3 sequence (DNA): TGTGCCAGCACCCGTAGCGGGACTAGCACAGATACGCAGTATTTT.

The chain uses TRBV18 and TRBJ2-2, with unresolved D. V lost 0 bases and J lost 5, with 10 bases in between. The CDR3 runs 15 residues. Germline CDR1 is KGHSH and CDR2 is LQKENI. CDR3 in DNA: TGTGCCAGCTCACCACCGGCGCAGCAGACCGGGGAGCTGTTTTTT. Translating gives CASSPPAQQTGELFF.

This clonotype was seen only a few times. V usage is TRBV5-8 and J usage is TRBJ2-3, with TRBD1 matching over 11 bases. There are 15 residues in the CDR3. V lost 4 bases to trimming and J lost 5 bases; unmatched junction nucleotides: 6. Germline V gene sequence: CDR1 SGHTS, CDR2 YDEGEE. CDR3 bases: TGTGCCAGCAGCCCCCCCGGGACAGGGGGAGATACGCAGTATTTT. It encodes CASSPPGTGGDTQYF. The full variable domain, with the rest looked up from reference TRBV5-8 and TRBJ2-3, is EAGVTQSPTHLIKTRGQQATLRCSPISGHTSVYWYQQALGLGLQFLLWYDEGEERNRGNFPPRFSGRQFPNYSSELNVNALELEDSALYLCASSPPGTGGDTQYFGPGTRLTVL.

This clonotype was picked up a small number of times. The chain recombines TRBV6-2 or TRBV6-3 with TRBJ2-7; maybe TRBD1 (6 bases). Germline loops: CDR1 MNHEY, CDR2 SVGEGT. The CDR3 consists of 15 residues. The V gene lost 10 bases and the J gene lost 1 base, with 20 bases spanning the gap. CDR3 DNA sequence: TGTGCCACCCTCAACAGGGACAAGACATCCTACGAGCAGTACTTC. This translates into CATLNRDKTSYEQYF.

This clonotype turned up a few times. J is TRBJ1-1 and V is TRBV27; the match to TRBD1 covers 7 bases. V lost 1 base, J lost 3 bases, and 14 bases stayed unmatched. The CDR3 is 18 amino acids. CDR1 is MNHEY, CDR2 SMNVEV, per germline (reference sequence). The CDR3 bases are TGTGCCAGCAGTTTATGGAAAGGGACAGCTATTATGTACACTGAAGCTTTCTTT. This encodes CASSLWKGTAIMYTEAFF.

A remark on this clonotype: A read error may account for a junction end that differs from germline. The chain recombines TRBV11-2 with TRBJ2-1, with TRBD1 matching over 9 bases. The germline gives CDR1 SGHAT, CDR2 FQNNGV. CDR3 length equals 12 residues. The CDR3 sequence is CASSLPPGQGDF. In nucleotides, the CDR3 is TGTGCCAGCAGCTTACCCCCGGGACAGGGAGACTTC.

As concerns this clonotype: A read error is possible here, since a much larger clone lies one base away. Because the CDR3 is missing its conserved closing phenylalanine or tryptophan, this is likely a read error. The rearrangement joins TRBV9 to TRBJ2-7; either TRBD1 or TRBD2 may fit D (5 bases each). The CDR3 contains 16 residues. CDR1 and CDR2 (germline): SGDLS, YYNGEE. V lost 0 bases and J 2 bases, leaving 15 bases between the germline ends. For the CDR3, the DNA is TGTGCCAGCAGCGTAGCTGGGACCGTAAGAACCTACGAGCAGTACTTA. Translation: CASSVAGTVRTYEQYL.